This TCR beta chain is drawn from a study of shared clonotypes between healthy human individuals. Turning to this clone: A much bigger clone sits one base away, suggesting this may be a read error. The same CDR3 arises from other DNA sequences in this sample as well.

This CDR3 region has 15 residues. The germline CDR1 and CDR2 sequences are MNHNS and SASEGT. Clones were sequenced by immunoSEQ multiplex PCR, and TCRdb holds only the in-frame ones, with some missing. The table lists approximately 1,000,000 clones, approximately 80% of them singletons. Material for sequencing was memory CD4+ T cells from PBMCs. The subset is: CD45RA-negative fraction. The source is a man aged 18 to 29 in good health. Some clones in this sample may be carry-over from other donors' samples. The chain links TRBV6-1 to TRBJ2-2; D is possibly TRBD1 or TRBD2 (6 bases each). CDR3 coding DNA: TGTGCCAGCACCCCGGGGGACACTCACACCGGGGAACTGTTTTTT. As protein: CASTPGDTHTGELFF.